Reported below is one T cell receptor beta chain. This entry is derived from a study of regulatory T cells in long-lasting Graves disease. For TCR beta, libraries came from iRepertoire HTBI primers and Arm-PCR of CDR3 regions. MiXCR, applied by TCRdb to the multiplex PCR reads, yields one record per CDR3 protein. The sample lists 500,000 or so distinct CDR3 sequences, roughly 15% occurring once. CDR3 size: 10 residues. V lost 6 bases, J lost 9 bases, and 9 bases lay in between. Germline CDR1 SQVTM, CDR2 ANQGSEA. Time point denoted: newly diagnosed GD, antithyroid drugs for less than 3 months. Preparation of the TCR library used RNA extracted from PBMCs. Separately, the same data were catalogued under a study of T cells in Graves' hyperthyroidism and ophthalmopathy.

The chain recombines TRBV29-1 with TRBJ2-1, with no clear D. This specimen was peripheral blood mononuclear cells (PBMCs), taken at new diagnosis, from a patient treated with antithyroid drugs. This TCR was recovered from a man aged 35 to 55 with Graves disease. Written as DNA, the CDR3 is TGCAGCGTCACCAGGAGTGAGCAGTTCTTC. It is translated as CSVTRSEQFF.